The 8 T cell receptor beta chains reported below all come from one sample, sequenced in a study of tissue T cells after allogeneic stem cell transplantation. Method: immunoSEQ multiplex PCR; TCRdb's copy keeps in-frame clones and lacks some. The data contain 42,000 or so clones, roughly 92% of them singletons. Source: blood, taken before transplantation. The receptors here all came from a woman aged 35 to 69 who later had graft-versus-host disease after an allogeneic stem cell transplant.

This clone was seen just once. The chain combines TRBV28 with TRBJ1-2; a weak D match, TRBD1 (5 bases). The CDR3 contains 14 residues. From germline, CDR1 is MDHEN and CDR2 SYDVKM. The ends were cut back, 1 base at V and 7 bases at J, with 13 bases in the middle. The CDR3 DNA is TGTGCCAGCAGTTTATTCCGACAGAGCCGTGGCTACACCTTC. Protein: CASSLFRQSRGYTF.

This CDR3 reads CASSPYRVAKNIQYF. The CDR3 bases are TGTGCCAGCAGTCCGTACAGGGTTGCCAAAAACATTCAGTACTTC. The gene calls are TRBV28 and TRBJ2-4, with D tentatively TRBD1 (6 bases). The V end lost 5 bases, the J end lost 1 base, and 12 bases lay between the germline ends. Germline loops: CDR1 MDHEN, CDR2 SYDVKM. This CDR3 contains 15 residues.

The rearrangement joins TRBV6-2 or TRBV6-3 to TRBJ2-1; D may be TRBD1 or TRBD2 (5 bases each). Germline CDR1 is MNHEY and CDR2 is SVGEGT. CDR3 length equals 13 residues. Trimming shortened V by 6 bases and J by 8 bases, and 14 bases separated the two germline ends. CDR3: CASSDPPGHEQFF. CDR3 DNA sequence: TGTGCCAGCAGCGACCCACCGGGGCATGAGCAGTTCTTC.

The chain employs TRBV7-8 and TRBJ1-1; 10 bases agree with TRBD1. The ends lost 4 bases at V and 4 bases at J; junction bases unmatched: 12. The CDR3 runs 17 residues. Germline V CDR1 and CDR2: SGHVS, FQNEAQ. The CDR3 nucleotides read TGTGCCAGCAGCTCACCTCGGGACAGGGGCCTGGGCACTGAAGCTTTCTTT. This gives the protein CASSSPRDRGLGTEAFF. Looking up the rest from reference TRBV7-8 and TRBJ1-1 gives the full variable domain: GAGVSQSPRYKVAKRGQDVALRCDPISGHVSLFWYQQALGQGPEFLTYFQNEAQLDKSGLPSDRFFAERPEGSVSTLKIQRTQQEDSAVYLCASSSPRDRGLGTEAFFGQGTRLTVV.

The chain recombines TRBV28 with TRBJ2-3, with D tentatively TRBD1 (5 bases). V lost 2 bases and J 4 bases, leaving 16 bases between the germline ends. The length of the CDR3 is 16 residues. Per the germline V gene, CDR1 is MDHEN and CDR2 is SYDVKM. CDR3 in DNA: TGTGCCAGCAGTTTAGGTCTTCAGGGCCGGGCAGATACGCAGTATTTT. Its translation: CASSLGLQGRADTQYF.

This clone was picked up one time. This chain connects TRBV6-6 to TRBJ1-1; weak D call: TRBD1 (6 bases). CDR1 and CDR2 from the germline V gene are MNHNY and SVGAGI (reference sequence). CDR3 size: 15 residues. V was clipped by 7 bases and J by 0 bases, with 15 bases between them. DNA for the CDR3: TGTGCCAGCACCGAAACACAGGGAGTGAACACTGAAGCTTTCTTT. Encoded protein: CASTETQGVNTEAFF.

The rearrangement uses TRBV19 and TRBJ2-1, with a possible D match to TRBD1 (5 bases). V was trimmed by 5 bases and J by 0 bases, leaving 14 bases between them. Germline CDR1 LNHDA, CDR2 SQIVND (reference sequence). The CDR3 contains 16 residues. The DNA for the CDR3 is TGTGCCAGTAGTCCCAAACAGGAGAGCTCCTACAATGAGCAGTTCTTC. As protein: CASSPKQESSYNEQFF.

The J gene is TRBJ1-6, the V gene TRBV27; TRBD1 matches 11 bases. This CDR3 spans 20 amino acids. J was trimmed by 3 bases and V by 5 bases; bases with no gene match: 15. Germline CDR1 is MNHEY and CDR2 is SMNVEV (reference sequence). As DNA, the CDR3 is TGTGCCAGCAGTCCCGGGCATACTGGGACAGGGGGACTCTATAATTCACCCCTCCACTTT. This codes for CASSPGHTGTGGLYNSPLHF.